Reported below is one T cell receptor beta chain. Its specificity is unknown. This sample stems from a study of radiation and T cells in renal cell carcinoma. Study-wide results and caveats: Baseline intratumoral clonotype presence is unknown without pretreatment biopsies. Top tumor clonotypes rose in blood 2 weeks post-radiation, then contracted.

As to time point: blood 4 weeks post-SBRT, at nephrectomy. Treatment meaning: 15 Gy SBRT to primary tumor, nephrectomy 4 weeks later. Nephrectomy followed 15 Gy stereotactic body radiation by 4 weeks. Clear cell pathology was present in this patient's renal cell carcinoma. Clones were sequenced by immunoSEQ multiplex PCR, and TCRdb holds only the in-frame ones, with some missing. Found here are some 46,000 clones, about 82% of them singletons; the top ten hold 25% to 35%. This TCR was sampled from a woman aged 70-85 years with renal cell carcinoma. The sequenced sample was blood, obtained from a patient whose treatment included radiotherapy and nephrectomy.

In nucleotides, the CDR3 is TGTGCCAGCAGCTTGGTATCGGGCTATGGCTACACCTTC. As protein: CASSLVSGYGYTF. The chain couples TRBV5-6 to TRBJ1-2; no firm D call. The germline gives CDR1 SGHDT, CDR2 YYEEEE. Trimming took off 0 bases at V and 4 bases at J, with 7 bases between the two ends. This CDR3 is 13 amino acids long.